A selection of T cell receptor beta chains follows, all from one sample in a study of shared clonotypes between healthy human individuals. Libraries were prepared by immunoSEQ multiplex PCR; TCRdb keeps only in-frame clonotypes and omits some of them. The data contain 2 million to 3 million clones, over 85% of them singletons. Sequencing input: naive CD4+ T cells from PBMCs. Receptor source: a young man in good health. Some clones in this sample may be carry-over from other donors' samples. Both conserved end residues are part of each CDR3. The D gene is left open where the match is weak.

j_gene: TRBJ1-1
v_gene: TRBV5-1
d_gene: TRBD1
CDR3aa: CASSIQGLNTEAFF

j_gene: TRBJ1-3
v_gene: TRBV5-1
d_gene: TRBD1
CDR3aa: CASSLGRTGLSGNTIYF

j_gene: TRBJ2-1
v_gene: TRBV30
d_gene: TRBD1
CDR3aa: CAWERGTGTFNEQFF

j_gene: TRBJ1-1
v_gene: TRBV25-1
d_gene: -
CDR3aa: CASSPRVSRNTEAFF

j_gene: TRBJ2-5
v_gene: TRBV15
d_gene: -
CDR3aa: CATSRAREETQYF

j_gene: TRBJ2-1
v_gene: TRBV14
d_gene: TRBD2
CDR3aa: CASSRLAGGPYNEQFF

j_gene: TRBJ2-2
v_gene: TRBV2
d_gene: -
CDR3aa: CASSPPGGTTGELFF

j_gene: TRBJ2-1
v_gene: TRBV5-1
d_gene: TRBD1
CDR3aa: CASSFPRGQGLNEQFF

j_gene: TRBJ2-7
v_gene: TRBV7-9
d_gene: -
CDR3aa: CASSLEGFTVYEQYF

j_gene: TRBJ2-3
v_gene: TRBV5-1
d_gene: -
CDR3aa: CASSSSPSSDTQYF

j_gene: TRBJ1-1
v_gene: TRBV6-5
d_gene: TRBD1
CDR3aa: CASSTPGTANTEAFF

j_gene: TRBJ2-1
v_gene: TRBV5-1
d_gene: -
CDR3aa: CASSLVDTTYNEQFF

j_gene: TRBJ1-1
v_gene: TRBV4-1
d_gene: TRBD1
CDR3aa: CASSQRTGYTEAFF

j_gene: TRBJ1-2
v_gene: TRBV7-8
d_gene: TRBD1
CDR3aa: CASSSYGDRTKPYGYTF

j_gene: TRBJ2-5
v_gene: TRBV7-6
d_gene: -
CDR3aa: CASSSIASETQYF

j_gene: TRBJ2-1
v_gene: TRBV7-2
d_gene: -
CDR3aa: CASSLGRGLYNGQFF

j_gene: TRBJ2-2
v_gene: TRBV28
d_gene: TRBD1
CDR3aa: CASSVQGAAGELFF

j_gene: TRBJ1-4
v_gene: TRBV5-1
d_gene: -
CDR3aa: CASSLGTRDEKLFF

j_gene: TRBJ2-7
v_gene: TRBV21-1
d_gene: -
CDR3aa: CASSYYYEQYF

j_gene: TRBJ2-5
v_gene: TRBV5-4
d_gene: TRBD2
CDR3aa: CASTLFPAGGPETQYF

j_gene: TRBJ2-1
v_gene: TRBV14
d_gene: TRBD1
CDR3aa: CASSQRQGINEQFF

j_gene: TRBJ2-1
v_gene: TRBV5-4
d_gene: -
CDR3aa: CASSRVRNEQFF

j_gene: TRBJ1-2
v_gene: TRBV19
d_gene: -
CDR3aa: CASSIVLRENYGYTF

j_gene: TRBJ2-1
v_gene: TRBV4-1
d_gene: -
CDR3aa: CASSQGLISYNEQFF

j_gene: TRBJ2-1
v_gene: TRBV5-1
d_gene: -
CDR3aa: CASSLATGTYNEQFF

j_gene: TRBJ1-2
v_gene: TRBV7-3
d_gene: TRBD1
CDR3aa: CASSRTGWESYGYTF

j_gene: TRBJ1-5
v_gene: TRBV29-1
d_gene: TRBD1
CDR3aa: CSAGTGSQPQHF

j_gene: TRBJ2-1
v_gene: TRBV7-9
d_gene: TRBD2
CDR3aa: CASSPGTSGNNEQFF

j_gene: TRBJ1-5
v_gene: TRBV9
d_gene: -
CDR3aa: CASSVDGGVPVF

j_gene: TRBJ2-1
v_gene: TRBV5-1
d_gene: TRBD2
CDR3aa: CASSTGTSGNEQFF

j_gene: TRBJ2-5
v_gene: TRBV27
d_gene: TRBD2
CDR3aa: CASSLSPSGETQYF

j_gene: TRBJ1-2
v_gene: TRBV28
d_gene: TRBD1
CDR3aa: CASSLDRGWGYTF

j_gene: TRBJ1-3
v_gene: TRBV2
d_gene: -
CDR3aa: CASSGSSGNTIYF

j_gene: TRBJ2-3
v_gene: TRBV7-9
d_gene: TRBD2
CDR3aa: CASSLQLGRADTQYF

j_gene: TRBJ2-1
v_gene: TRBV7-2
d_gene: -
CDR3aa: CASSPPGLGYNEQFF

j_gene: TRBJ2-2
v_gene: TRBV27
d_gene: TRBD1
CDR3aa: CASSFGQGSAGELFF

j_gene: TRBJ1-5
v_gene: TRBV10-3
d_gene: TRBD1
CDR3aa: CAISEGTGRSNQPQHF

j_gene: TRBJ2-7
v_gene: TRBV20-1
d_gene: -
CDR3aa: CSARDMGEQYF

j_gene: TRBJ2-3
v_gene: TRBV9
d_gene: TRBD2
CDR3aa: CASSVGLANPTDTQYF

j_gene: TRBJ1-5
v_gene: TRBV6-1
d_gene: -
CDR3aa: CASSVAGGSNQPQHF

j_gene: TRBJ2-7
v_gene: TRBV28
d_gene: -
CDR3aa: CASSLIPTATYEQYF

j_gene: TRBJ1-1
v_gene: TRBV5-6
d_gene: -
CDR3aa: CASSAGSLGNTEAFF

j_gene: TRBJ1-2
v_gene: TRBV2
d_gene: TRBD1
CDR3aa: CASIETGGYPDYTF

j_gene: TRBJ2-2
v_gene: TRBV5-4
d_gene: -
CDR3aa: CASSFPAALDRGELFF

j_gene: TRBJ1-5
v_gene: TRBV19
d_gene: TRBD1
CDR3aa: CASSPDRGRVISNQPQHF

j_gene: TRBJ2-5
v_gene: TRBV2
d_gene: TRBD1
CDR3aa: CASSMTGASAETQYF

j_gene: TRBJ1-2
v_gene: TRBV20-1
d_gene: -
CDR3aa: CSARSPGPIPF

j_gene: TRBJ1-3
v_gene: TRBV11-2
d_gene: -
CDR3aa: CASSLVVGGTGSGNTIYF

j_gene: TRBJ1-1
v_gene: TRBV10-3
d_gene: TRBD1
CDR3aa: CAISESRTGGAFF

j_gene: TRBJ2-3
v_gene: TRBV7-2
d_gene: -
CDR3aa: CASSLERTRSTQYF

j_gene: TRBJ2-2
v_gene: TRBV11-2
d_gene: -
CDR3aa: CASSRAATFTGELFF

j_gene: TRBJ1-1
v_gene: TRBV28
d_gene: -
CDR3aa: CASSLGGPEGTEAFF

j_gene: TRBJ1-5
v_gene: TRBV5-1
d_gene: -
CDR3aa: CASSLGGDTQPQHF

j_gene: TRBJ2-1
v_gene: TRBV27
d_gene: -
CDR3aa: CASSFTGEEQFF

j_gene: TRBJ1-2
v_gene: TRBV28
d_gene: -
CDR3aa: CASSFGGEANYGYTF

j_gene: TRBJ2-2
v_gene: TRBV2
d_gene: TRBD2
CDR3aa: CASRPGLAGANTGELFF

j_gene: TRBJ2-7
v_gene: TRBV11-3
d_gene: -
CDR3aa: CASSLDRNEQYF

j_gene: TRBJ2-5
v_gene: TRBV11-3
d_gene: -
CDR3aa: CASSLGQNQETQYF

j_gene: TRBJ1-4
v_gene: TRBV4-1
d_gene: -
CDR3aa: CASSARGRTTNEKLFF

j_gene: TRBJ1-1
v_gene: TRBV29-1
d_gene: -
CDR3aa: CSVIGRAEAFF